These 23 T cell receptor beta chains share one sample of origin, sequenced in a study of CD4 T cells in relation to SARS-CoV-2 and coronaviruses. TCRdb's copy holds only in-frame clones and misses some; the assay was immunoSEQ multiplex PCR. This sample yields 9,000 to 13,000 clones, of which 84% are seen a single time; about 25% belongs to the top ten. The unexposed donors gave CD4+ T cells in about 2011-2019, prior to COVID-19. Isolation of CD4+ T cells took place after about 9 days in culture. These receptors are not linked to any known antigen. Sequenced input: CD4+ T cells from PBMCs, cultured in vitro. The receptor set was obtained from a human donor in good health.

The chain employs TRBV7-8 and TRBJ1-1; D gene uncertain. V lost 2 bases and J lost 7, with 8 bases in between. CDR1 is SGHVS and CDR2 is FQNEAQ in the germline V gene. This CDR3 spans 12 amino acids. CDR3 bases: TGTGCCAGCAGCTTACCTCGAAGTGAAGCTTTCTTT. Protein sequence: CASSLPRSEAFF. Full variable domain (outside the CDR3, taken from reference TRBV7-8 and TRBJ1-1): GAGVSQSPRYKVAKRGQDVALRCDPISGHVSLFWYQQALGQGPEFLTYFQNEAQLDKSGLPSDRFFAERPEGSVSTLKIQRTQQEDSAVYLCASSLPRSEAFFGQGTRLTVV.

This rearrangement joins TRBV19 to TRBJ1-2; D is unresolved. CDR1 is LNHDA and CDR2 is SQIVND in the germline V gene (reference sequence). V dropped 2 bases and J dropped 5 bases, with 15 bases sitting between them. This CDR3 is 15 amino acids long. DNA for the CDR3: TGTGCCAGTAGTATAAGGGCAGCTCCAATTTATGGCTACACCTTC. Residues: CASSIRAAPIYGYTF.

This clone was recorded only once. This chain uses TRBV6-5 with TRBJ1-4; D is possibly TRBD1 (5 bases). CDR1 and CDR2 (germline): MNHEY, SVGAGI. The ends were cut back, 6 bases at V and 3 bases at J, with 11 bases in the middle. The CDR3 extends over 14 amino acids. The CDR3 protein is CASRLDTSNEKLFF. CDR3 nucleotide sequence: TGTGCCAGCAGGCTGGACACCTCTAATGAAAAACTGTTTTTT.

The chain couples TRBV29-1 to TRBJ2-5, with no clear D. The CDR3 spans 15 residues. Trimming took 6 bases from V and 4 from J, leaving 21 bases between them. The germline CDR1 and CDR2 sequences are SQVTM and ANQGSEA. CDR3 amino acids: CSVEESAQSRETQYF. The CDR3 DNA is TGCAGCGTAGAGGAATCAGCGCAGTCCAGAGAGACCCAGTACTTC. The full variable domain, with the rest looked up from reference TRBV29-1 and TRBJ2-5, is SAVISQKPSRDICQRGTSLTIQCQVDSQVTMMFWYRQQPGQSLTLIATANQGSEATYESGFVIDKFPISRPNLTFSTLTVSNMSPEDSSIYLCSVEESAQSRETQYFGPGTRLLVL.

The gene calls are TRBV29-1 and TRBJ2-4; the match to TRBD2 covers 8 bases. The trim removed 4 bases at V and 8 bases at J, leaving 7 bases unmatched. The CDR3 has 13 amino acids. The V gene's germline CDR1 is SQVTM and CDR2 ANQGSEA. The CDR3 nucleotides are TGCAGCGTTGTGCCAGCGGGAGCTCACATTCAGTACTTC. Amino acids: CSVVPAGAHIQYF.

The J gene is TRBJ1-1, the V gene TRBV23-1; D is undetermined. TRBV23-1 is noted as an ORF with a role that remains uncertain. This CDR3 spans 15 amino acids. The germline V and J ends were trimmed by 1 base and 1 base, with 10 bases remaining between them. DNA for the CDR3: TGCGCCAGCAGTCAATTCGTGGGTGCGAACACTGAAGCTTTCTTT. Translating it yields CASSQFVGANTEAFF.

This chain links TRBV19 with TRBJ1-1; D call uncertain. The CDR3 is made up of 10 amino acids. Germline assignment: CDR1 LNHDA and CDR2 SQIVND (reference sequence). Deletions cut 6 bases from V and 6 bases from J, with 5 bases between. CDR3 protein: CASRQPEAFF. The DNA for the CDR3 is TGTGCCAGTAGACAGCCTGAAGCTTTCTTT.

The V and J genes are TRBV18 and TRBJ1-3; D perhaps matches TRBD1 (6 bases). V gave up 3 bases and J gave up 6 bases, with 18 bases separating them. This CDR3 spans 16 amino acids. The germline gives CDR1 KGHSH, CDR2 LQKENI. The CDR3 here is CASSPTMGGAENTIYF. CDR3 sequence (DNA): TGTGCCAGCTCACCCACCATGGGGGGGGCCGAAAACACCATATATTTT.

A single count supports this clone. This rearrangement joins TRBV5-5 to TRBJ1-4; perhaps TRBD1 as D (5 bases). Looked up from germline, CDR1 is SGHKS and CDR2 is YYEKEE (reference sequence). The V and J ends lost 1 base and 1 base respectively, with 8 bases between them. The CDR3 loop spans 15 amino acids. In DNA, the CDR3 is TGTGCCAGCAGCTTGATGGGGGGAACTAATGAAAAACTGTTTTTT. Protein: CASSLMGGTNEKLFF.

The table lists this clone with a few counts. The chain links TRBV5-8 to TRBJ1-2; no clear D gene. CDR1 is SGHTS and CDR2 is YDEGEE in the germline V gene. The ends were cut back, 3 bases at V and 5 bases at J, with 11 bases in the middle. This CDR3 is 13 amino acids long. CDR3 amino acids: CASSSAWSYGYTF. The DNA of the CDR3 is TGTGCCAGCAGCTCTGCCTGGTCTTATGGCTACACCTTC.

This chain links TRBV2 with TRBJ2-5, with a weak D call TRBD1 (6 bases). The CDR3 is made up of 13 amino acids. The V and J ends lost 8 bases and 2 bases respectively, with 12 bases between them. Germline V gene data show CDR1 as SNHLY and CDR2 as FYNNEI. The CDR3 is CASFRDTQETQYF. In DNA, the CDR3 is TGTGCCAGCTTTCGGGACACACAAGAGACCCAGTACTTC. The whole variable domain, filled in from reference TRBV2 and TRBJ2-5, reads EPEVTQTPSHQVTQMGQEVILRCVPISNHLYFYWYRQILGQKVEFLVSFYNNEISEKSEIFDDQFSVERPDGSNFTLKIRSTKLEDSAMYFCASFRDTQETQYFGPGTRLLVL.

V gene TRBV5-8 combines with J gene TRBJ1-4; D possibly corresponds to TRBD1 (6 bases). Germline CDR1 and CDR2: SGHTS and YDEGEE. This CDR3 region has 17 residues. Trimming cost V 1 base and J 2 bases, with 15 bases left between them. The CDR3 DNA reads TGTGCCAGCAGCTTGTCCCCAACAGGGTGGACTAATGAAAAACTGTTTTTT. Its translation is CASSLSPTGWTNEKLFF. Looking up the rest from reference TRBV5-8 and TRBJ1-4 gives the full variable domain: EAGVTQSPTHLIKTRGQQATLRCSPISGHTSVYWYQQALGLGLQFLLWYDEGEERNRGNFPPRFSGRQFPNYSSELNVNALELEDSALYLCASSLSPTGWTNEKLFFGSGTQLSVL.

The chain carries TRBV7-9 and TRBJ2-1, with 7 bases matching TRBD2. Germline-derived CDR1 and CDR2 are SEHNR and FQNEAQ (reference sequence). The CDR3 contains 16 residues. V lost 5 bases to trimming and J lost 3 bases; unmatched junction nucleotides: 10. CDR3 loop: CASSPSWGGYYNEQFF. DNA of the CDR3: TGTGCCAGCAGCCCTAGTTGGGGGGGTTACTACAATGAGCAGTTCTTC.

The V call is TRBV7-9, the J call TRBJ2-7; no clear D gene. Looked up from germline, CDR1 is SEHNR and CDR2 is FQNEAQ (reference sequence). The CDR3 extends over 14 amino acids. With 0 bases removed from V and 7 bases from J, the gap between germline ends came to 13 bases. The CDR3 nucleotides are TGTGCCAGCAGCTTAGCGCTCGACCCGGAGGAGCAGTACTTC. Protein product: CASSLALDPEEQYF.

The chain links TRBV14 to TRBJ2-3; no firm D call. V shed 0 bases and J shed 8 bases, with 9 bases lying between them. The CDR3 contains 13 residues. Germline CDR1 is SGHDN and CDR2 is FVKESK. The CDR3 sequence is CASSQDRAGTQYF. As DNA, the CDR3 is TGTGCCAGCAGCCAAGATCGGGCCGGTACGCAGTATTTT.

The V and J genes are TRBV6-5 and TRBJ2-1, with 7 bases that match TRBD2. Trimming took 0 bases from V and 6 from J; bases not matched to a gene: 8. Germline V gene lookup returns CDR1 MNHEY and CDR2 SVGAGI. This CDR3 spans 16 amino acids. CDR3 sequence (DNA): TGTGCCAGCAGTTACTCGAAAGGACTAGTTGCCAATGAGCAGTTCTTC. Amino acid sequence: CASSYSKGLVANEQFF.

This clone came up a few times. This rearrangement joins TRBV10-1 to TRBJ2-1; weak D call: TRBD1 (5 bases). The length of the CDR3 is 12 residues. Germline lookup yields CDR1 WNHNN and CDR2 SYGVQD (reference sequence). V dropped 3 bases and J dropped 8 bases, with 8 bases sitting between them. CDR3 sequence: CASSDRVDEQFF. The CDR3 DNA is TGCGCCAGCAGTGACAGGGTCGATGAGCAGTTCTTC.

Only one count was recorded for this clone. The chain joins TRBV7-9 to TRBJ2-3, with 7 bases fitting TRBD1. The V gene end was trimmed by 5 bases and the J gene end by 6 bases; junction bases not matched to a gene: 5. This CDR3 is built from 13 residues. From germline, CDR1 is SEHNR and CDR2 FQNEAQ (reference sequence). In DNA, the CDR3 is TGTGCCAGCAGCCTCCTGACAGGGGATACGCAGTATTTT. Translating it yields CASSLLTGDTQYF. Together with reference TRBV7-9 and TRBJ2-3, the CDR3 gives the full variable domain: DTGVSQNPRHKITKRGQNVTFRCDPISEHNRLYWYRQTLGQGPEFLTYFQNEAQLEKSRLLSDRFSAERPKGSFSTLEIQRTEQGDSAMYLCASSLLTGDTQYFGPGTRLTVL.

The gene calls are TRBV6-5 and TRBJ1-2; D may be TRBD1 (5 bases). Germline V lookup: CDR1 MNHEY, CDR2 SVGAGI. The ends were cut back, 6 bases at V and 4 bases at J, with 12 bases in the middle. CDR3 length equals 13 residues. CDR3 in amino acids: CASSPKGTYGYTF. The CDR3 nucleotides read TGTGCCAGCAGCCCAAAGGGGACCTATGGCTACACCTTC.

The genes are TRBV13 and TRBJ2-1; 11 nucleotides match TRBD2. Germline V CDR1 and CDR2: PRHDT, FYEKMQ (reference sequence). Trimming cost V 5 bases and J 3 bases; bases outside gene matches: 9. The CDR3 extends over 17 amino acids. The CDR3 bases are TGTGCCAGCAGCCCCCCTAGCGGGGGGTCCGACTACAATGAGCAGTTCTTC. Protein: CASSPPSGGSDYNEQFF.

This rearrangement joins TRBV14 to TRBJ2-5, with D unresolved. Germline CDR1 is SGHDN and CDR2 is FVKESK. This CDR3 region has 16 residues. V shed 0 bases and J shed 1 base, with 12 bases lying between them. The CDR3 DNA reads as TGTGCCAGCAGCCAAGAAGGGCCCGGACCCCAAGAGACCCAGTACTTC. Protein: CASSQEGPGPQETQYF.

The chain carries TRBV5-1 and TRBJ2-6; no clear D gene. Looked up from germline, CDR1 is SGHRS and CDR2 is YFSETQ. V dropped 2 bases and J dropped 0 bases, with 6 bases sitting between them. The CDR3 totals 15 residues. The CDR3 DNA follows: TGCGCCAGCAGCTTATCCGACTCTGGGGCCAACGTCCTGACTTTC. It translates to CASSLSDSGANVLTF.

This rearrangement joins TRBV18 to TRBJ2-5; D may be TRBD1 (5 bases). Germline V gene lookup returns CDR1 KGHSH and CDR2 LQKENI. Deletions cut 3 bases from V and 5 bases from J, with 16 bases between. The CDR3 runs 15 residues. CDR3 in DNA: TGTGCCAGCTCACCGAATGAAGGGGAAGGTGAGACCCAGTACTTC. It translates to CASSPNEGEGETQYF.